Listed below are T cell receptor beta chains from one sample, sequenced in a study of T cells in Graves' hyperthyroidism and ophthalmopathy. TCRdb re-derived calls from the multiplex PCR reads in MiXCR, one entry per CDR3 protein. The data show under 400,000 distinct CDR3 sequences, with roughly 15% seen just once and 33% held by the top ten. Sequenced input: blood. The receptors derive from a man aged 30 to 39 with Graves' hyperthyroidism. CDR3s include the opening cysteine and the closing phenylalanine or tryptophan.

V gene: TRBV5-1
CDR3 length: 15
J gene: TRBJ1-1
CDR3 protein: CASSLTGSDNTEAFF

V gene: TRBV29-1
CDR3 length: 14
J gene: TRBJ2-5
CDR3 protein: CSAGTGDLQETQYF

V gene: TRBV11-2
CDR3 length: 15
J gene: TRBJ2-7
CDR3 protein: CASSPMKVGGYEQYF

V gene: TRBV20-1
CDR3 length: 15
J gene: TRBJ2-3
CDR3 protein: CSASRQGEVTDTQYF

V gene: TRBV11-2
CDR3 length: 14
J gene: TRBJ2-5
CDR3 protein: CASSSERGAETQYF

V gene: TRBV7-9
CDR3 length: 16
J gene: TRBJ1-6
CDR3 protein: CASSPQQGWTNSPLHF

V gene: TRBV10-1
CDR3 length: 15
J gene: TRBJ2-7
CDR3 protein: CASSDGGTSGYEQYF

V gene: TRBV20-1
CDR3 length: 18
J gene: TRBJ2-7
CDR3 protein: CSASPGTSGRDQTYEQYF

V gene: TRBV20-1
CDR3 length: 16
J gene: TRBJ2-1
CDR3 protein: CSANRRTSGVYNEQFF

V gene: TRBV27
CDR3 length: 14
J gene: TRBJ2-1
CDR3 protein: CASSFQGSYNEQFF

V gene: TRBV5-1
CDR3 length: 17
J gene: TRBJ2-5
CDR3 protein: CASSSEISGRLAETQYF

V gene: TRBV6-5
CDR3 length: 16
J gene: TRBJ1-1
CDR3 protein: CASSYSLVEVNTEAFF

V gene: TRBV20-1
CDR3 length: 15
J gene: TRBJ2-1
CDR3 protein: CSVFSGPGGYNERFF

V gene: TRBV19
CDR3 length: 13
J gene: TRBJ2-4
CDR3 protein: CASSEGDRNIQYF

V gene: TRBV4-1
CDR3 length: 17
J gene: TRBJ1-5
CDR3 protein: CASSQETGPWGNQPQHF

V gene: TRBV10-2
CDR3 length: 14
J gene: TRBJ2-2
CDR3 protein: CASDGGSSTGELFF

V gene: TRBV5-8
CDR3 length: 14
J gene: TRBJ1-1
CDR3 protein: CASSLDGDTTEAFF

V gene: TRBV5-1
CDR3 length: 15
J gene: TRBJ1-6
CDR3 protein: CASSRRQAGDSPLHF

V gene: TRBV20-1
CDR3 length: 13
J gene: TRBJ1-6
CDR3 protein: CSAKSDVNTPLHF

V gene: TRBV27
CDR3 length: 13
J gene: TRBJ1-2
CDR3 protein: CASSYGRSQGYTF

V gene: TRBV6-1
CDR3 length: 16
J gene: TRBJ2-1
CDR3 protein: CASSAGGYSSYNEQFF

V gene: TRBV27
CDR3 length: 15
J gene: TRBJ1-5
CDR3 protein: CASSAGTGGGQPQHF

V gene: TRBV7-9
CDR3 length: 16
J gene: TRBJ2-1
CDR3 protein: CASSSSSSGIYNEQFF

V gene: TRBV3-1
CDR3 length: 18
J gene: TRBJ2-3
CDR3 protein: CASSHDYPVGGGPDTQYF

V gene: TRBV11-2
CDR3 length: 12
J gene: TRBJ1-2
CDR3 protein: CASSSDHYGYTF

V gene: TRBV11-2
CDR3 length: 16
J gene: TRBJ2-3
CDR3 protein: CASSFILTSGTDTQYF

V gene: TRBV5-1
CDR3 length: 15
J gene: TRBJ2-5
CDR3 protein: CASSLQGQGQETQYF

V gene: TRBV12-5
CDR3 length: 17
J gene: TRBJ1-2
CDR3 protein: CASGFRREKREDYGYTF

V gene: TRBV20-1
CDR3 length: 14
J gene: TRBJ2-7
CDR3 protein: CSAHRQGRTYEQYF

V gene: TRBV18
CDR3 length: 15
J gene: TRBJ2-1
CDR3 protein: CASSRTSGIYNEQFF

V gene: TRBV18
CDR3 length: 15
J gene: TRBJ2-5
CDR3 protein: CASSPVDRGQETQYF

V gene: TRBV4-1
CDR3 length: 16
J gene: TRBJ2-5
CDR3 protein: CASSQPTDRGQETQYF

V gene: TRBV28
CDR3 length: 15
J gene: TRBJ1-1
CDR3 protein: CASARAGDLYTEAFF

V gene: TRBV29-1
CDR3 length: 16
J gene: TRBJ2-7
CDR3 protein: CSVLGAPGQGNYEQYF

V gene: TRBV6-1
CDR3 length: 13
J gene: TRBJ1-1
CDR3 protein: CASGYAGGYGAFF

V gene: TRBV6-1
CDR3 length: 14
J gene: TRBJ1-5
CDR3 protein: CASSSDRKNQPQHF

V gene: TRBV19
CDR3 length: 13
J gene: TRBJ2-3
CDR3 protein: CASVAGAADTQYF

V gene: TRBV27
CDR3 length: 14
J gene: TRBJ1-1
CDR3 protein: CASSSGQRSAEAFF

V gene: TRBV7-9
CDR3 length: 14
J gene: TRBJ2-7
CDR3 protein: CASSPGGGRHEQYF

V gene: TRBV7-2
CDR3 length: 15
J gene: TRBJ2-2
CDR3 protein: CASSLAGAVTGELFF

V gene: TRBV15
CDR3 length: 15
J gene: TRBJ1-5
CDR3 protein: CATSRVPMGNQPQHF

V gene: TRBV19
CDR3 length: 15
J gene: TRBJ1-5
CDR3 protein: CASSIDQRWGQPQHF

V gene: TRBV13
CDR3 length: 12
J gene: TRBJ1-2
CDR3 protein: CASWGSENGYTF

V gene: TRBV6-1
CDR3 length: 14
J gene: TRBJ2-7
CDR3 protein: CASSEWDRAYEQYF

V gene: TRBV19
CDR3 length: 13
J gene: TRBJ1-3
CDR3 protein: CASTTEREDTIYF

V gene: TRBV27
CDR3 length: 14
J gene: TRBJ2-7
CDR3 protein: CASSLSGVSEEQYF

V gene: TRBV6-5
CDR3 length: 13
J gene: TRBJ1-1
CDR3 protein: CASSYPDSPEAFF

V gene: TRBV5-8
CDR3 length: 15
J gene: TRBJ2-1
CDR3 protein: CASSLAERTGAEQFF

V gene: TRBV6-1
CDR3 length: 15
J gene: TRBJ1-5
CDR3 protein: CASSLGAENNQPQHF

V gene: TRBV5-1
CDR3 length: 14
J gene: TRBJ2-7
CDR3 protein: CASTMTSRGDEQYF

V gene: TRBV3-1
CDR3 length: 14
J gene: TRBJ1-6
CDR3 protein: CASSQERRRPPLHF

V gene: TRBV18
CDR3 length: 14
J gene: TRBJ2-5
CDR3 protein: CASSPGTGQETQYF

V gene: TRBV5-4
CDR3 length: 14
J gene: TRBJ2-1
CDR3 protein: CASSATGGLNEQFF

V gene: TRBV2
CDR3 length: 14
J gene: TRBJ2-1
CDR3 protein: CASSELTGIGEQFF

V gene: TRBV19
CDR3 length: 17
J gene: TRBJ1-5
CDR3 protein: CASSPYLDRVFAQPQHF